This T cell receptor beta chain comes out of a study of blood T cell repertoires in COVID-19. TCRdb's table, derived via immunoSEQ multiplex PCR, lists solely in-frame clones and lacks some. This table has about 98,000 clones, about 88% appearing once. The CDR3 totals 15 residues. CDR1 SGHRS and CDR2 YFSETQ come from the germline V gene. V was clipped by 2 bases and J by 9 bases; unmatched bases: 6. This TCR came from a man aged 50 to 59 with active or convalescent COVID-19. The rearrangement links TRBV5-1 to TRBJ2-1, with 12 bases matching TRBD1. Input material: peripheral blood. CDR3 coding DNA: TGCGCCAGCAGCTTTACCGGGACAGGGGGCGTTGAGCAGTTCTTC. Its protein is CASSFTGTGGVEQFF.